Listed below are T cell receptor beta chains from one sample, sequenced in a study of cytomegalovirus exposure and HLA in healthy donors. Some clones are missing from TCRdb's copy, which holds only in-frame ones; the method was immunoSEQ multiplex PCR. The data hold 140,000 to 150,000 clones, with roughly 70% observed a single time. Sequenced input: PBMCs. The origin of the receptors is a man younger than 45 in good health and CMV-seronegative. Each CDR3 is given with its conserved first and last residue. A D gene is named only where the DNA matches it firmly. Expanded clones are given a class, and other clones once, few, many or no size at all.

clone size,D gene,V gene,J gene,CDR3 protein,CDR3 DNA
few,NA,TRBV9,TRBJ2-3,CASSPGQGTDTQYF,TGTGCCAGCAGCCCGGGCCAGGGGACAGATACGCAGTATTTT
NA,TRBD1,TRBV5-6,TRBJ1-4,CASSLGGTANEKLFF,TGTGCCAGCAGCTTGGGAGGGACAGCTAATGAAAAACTGTTTTTT
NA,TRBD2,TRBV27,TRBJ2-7,CASSPYSGRQSYEQYF,TGTGCCAGCAGTCCGTATAGCGGGAGGCAGTCCTACGAGCAGTACTTC
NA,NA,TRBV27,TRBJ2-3,CASRAASTDTQYF,TGTGCCAGCAGGGCGGCTTCAACAGATACGCAGTATTTT
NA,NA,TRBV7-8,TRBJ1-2,CASSLERVTYGYTF,TGTGCCAGCAGCTTAGAGAGGGTTACCTATGGCTACACCTTC
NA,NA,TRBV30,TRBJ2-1,CAWTGFSYNEQFF,TGTGCCTGGACGGGGTTCTCCTACAATGAGCAGTTCTTC
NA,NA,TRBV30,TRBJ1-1,CAWSWGQNTEAFF,TGTGCCTGGAGTTGGGGACAGAACACTGAAGCTTTCTTT
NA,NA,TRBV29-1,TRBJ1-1,CREGPTEAFF,TGCAGGGAGGGCCCCACTGAAGCTTTCTTT
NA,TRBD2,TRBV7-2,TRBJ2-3,CASSPGRGERGTQYF,TGTGCCAGCAGCCCGGGGCGGGGGGAGCGTGGTACGCAGTATTTT
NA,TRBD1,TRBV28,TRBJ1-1,CAAWTGVSETFF,TGTGCCGCCTGGACAGGGGTCAGCGAGACTTTCTTT
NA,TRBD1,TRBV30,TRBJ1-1,CASTGEGTEAFF,TGTGCCTCGACAGGGGAGGGGACTGAAGCTTTCTTT
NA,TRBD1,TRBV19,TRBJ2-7,CASSSDRVKGYEQYF,TGTGCCAGTAGCTCGGACAGGGTAAAAGGATACGAGCAGTACTTC
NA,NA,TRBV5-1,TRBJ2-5,CASSLGQGLETQYF,TGCGCCAGCAGCTTGGGACAGGGACTCGAGACCCAGTACTTC
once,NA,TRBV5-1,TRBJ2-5,CATRIGVGEETQYF,TGCGCCACCAGGATAGGGGTTGGAGAAGAGACCCAGTACTTC
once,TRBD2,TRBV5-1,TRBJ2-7,CASSFGLAGVSYAYEQYF,TGCGCCAGCAGCTTCGGACTAGCGGGGGTTTCTTATGCCTACGAGCAGTACTTC
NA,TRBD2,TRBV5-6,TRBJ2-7,CASSLMGLSPYEQYF,TGTGCCAGCAGCTTAATGGGACTAAGTCCCTACGAGCAGTACTTC
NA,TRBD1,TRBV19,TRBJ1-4,CASTFGQGANEKLFF,TGTGCCAGTACCTTCGGACAGGGCGCTAATGAAAAACTGTTTTTT
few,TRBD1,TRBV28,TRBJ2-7,CASSTPTGPREQYF,TGTGCCAGCAGTACCCCGACAGGGCCGAGGGAGCAGTACTTC
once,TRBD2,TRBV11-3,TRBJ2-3,CASSLDRFGGGLLTDTQYF,TGTGCCAGCAGCTTAGATAGGTTTGGGGGGGGTTTGCTCACAGATACGCAGTATTTT
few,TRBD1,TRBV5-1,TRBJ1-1,CASSLGSWGQGPTEAFF,TGCGCCAGCAGCTTGGGGAGTTGGGGACAGGGTCCTACTGAAGCTTTCTTT
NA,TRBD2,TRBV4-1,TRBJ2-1,CASSQGATSGGYNEQFF,TGCGCCAGCAGCCAAGGCGCAACTAGCGGGGGGTACAATGAGCAGTTCTTC
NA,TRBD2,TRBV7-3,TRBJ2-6,CASSFLAGGSFSGANVLTF,TGTGCCAGCAGCTTCCTAGCGGGGGGATCTTTCTCTGGGGCCAACGTCCTGACTTTC
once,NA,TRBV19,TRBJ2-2,CASSIARAGTGELFF,TGTGCCAGTAGTATAGCCAGGGCAGGCACCGGGGAGCTGTTTTTT
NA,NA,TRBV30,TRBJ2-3,CAWSADRATDTQYF,TGTGCCTGGAGTGCGGACAGAGCCACAGATACGCAGTATTTT
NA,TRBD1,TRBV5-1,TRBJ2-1,CASRQGDNNEQFF,TGCGCCAGTCGACAGGGTGATAACAATGAGCAGTTCTTC
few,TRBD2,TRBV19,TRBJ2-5,CASSIAGGLETQYF,TGTGCCAGTAGTATCGCGGGGGGATTAGAGACCCAGTACTTC
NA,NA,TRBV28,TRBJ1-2,CASVGRAYGYTF,TGTGCCAGCGTCGGCAGGGCATATGGCTACACCTTC
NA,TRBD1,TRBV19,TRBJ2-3,CASSIRDRGTDTQYF,TGTGCCAGTAGTATCAGAGACAGGGGGACCGATACGCAGTATTTT
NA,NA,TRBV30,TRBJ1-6,CAWRRTVYNSPLHF,TGTGCCTGGAGGCGGACAGTGTATAATTCACCCCTCCACTTT
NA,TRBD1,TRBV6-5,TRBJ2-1,CASTDRAVYNEQFF,TGTGCCAGTACGGACAGGGCCGTTTACAATGAGCAGTTCTTC
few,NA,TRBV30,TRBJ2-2,CAWSVLRGNTGELFF,TGTGCCTGGAGTGTACTCAGGGGGAACACCGGGGAGCTGTTTTTT
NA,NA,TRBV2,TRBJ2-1,CASSEAPRGHYNEHFF,TGTGCCAGCAGTGAAGCGCCCAGGGGTCACTACAATGAGCACTTCTTC
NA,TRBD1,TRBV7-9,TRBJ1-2,CASSFYPPRRDRGLYGYTF,TGTGCCAGCAGCTTTTACCCCCCGCGACGGGACAGGGGGCTTTATGGCTACACCTTC
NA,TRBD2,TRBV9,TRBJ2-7,CASSHGAGDQQYF,TGTGCCAGCAGCCATGGGGCGGGGGATCAGCAGTACTTC
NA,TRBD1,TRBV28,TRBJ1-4,CASSLLQGAGEKLFF,TGTGCCAGCAGTTTATTGCAGGGGGCGGGTGAAAAACTGTTTTTT
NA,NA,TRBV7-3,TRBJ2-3,CASSSGVDTQYF,TGTGCCAGCAGCTCCGGGGTGGATACGCAGTATTTT
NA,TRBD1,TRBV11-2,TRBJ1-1,CASSPGQGLRNTEAFF,TGTGCCAGCAGCCCGGGACAGGGATTAAGAAACACTGAAGCTTTCTTT
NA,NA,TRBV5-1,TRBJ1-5,CASSMGDYSNQPQHF,TGCGCCAGCAGCATGGGAGATTATAGCAATCAGCCCCAGCATTTT
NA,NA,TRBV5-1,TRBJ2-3,CASSFLSRGLATDTQYF,TGCGCCAGCAGCTTTTTGTCCCGAGGGCTAGCAACAGATACGCAGTATTTT
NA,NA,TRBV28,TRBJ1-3,CASSFLSGTNSGNTIYF,TGTGCCAGCAGTTTCTTATCCGGGACTAACTCTGGAAACACCATATATTTT
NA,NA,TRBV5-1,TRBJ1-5,CASSSGNSNQPQHF,TGCGCCAGCAGTTCGGGAAATAGCAATCAGCCCCAGCATTTT
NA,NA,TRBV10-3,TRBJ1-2,CATSGEGYGYTF,TGTGCCACGTCCGGGGAGGGTTATGGCTACACCTTC